This entry concerns a single T cell receptor beta chain. Some clones are missing from TCRdb's copy, which holds only in-frame ones; the method was immunoSEQ multiplex PCR. Altogether more than 120,000 clones are present, approximately 88% being singletons, with the ten largest covering roughly 4.4%. CDR3 size: 15 residues. V was shortened by 4 bases and J by 1 base, with 12 bases between the two germline ends. CDR1 and CDR2 from the germline V gene are MNHNY and SVGAGI (reference sequence). These data are taken from a study of blood T cell repertoires in COVID-19. On the study more broadly: Italy, Spain and the United States were the sources of the convalescent and acute COVID-19 samples.

The source material was peripheral blood. This receptor was identified in a human donor in a cohort sampled during active COVID-19. The chain carries TRBV6-6 and TRBJ2-3; a possible D gene is TRBD1 (5 bases). The CDR3 sequence: CASSSVTGGTDTQYF. The CDR3 region has the DNA TGTGCCAGCAGTTCAGTTACAGGCGGCACAGATACGCAGTATTTT.